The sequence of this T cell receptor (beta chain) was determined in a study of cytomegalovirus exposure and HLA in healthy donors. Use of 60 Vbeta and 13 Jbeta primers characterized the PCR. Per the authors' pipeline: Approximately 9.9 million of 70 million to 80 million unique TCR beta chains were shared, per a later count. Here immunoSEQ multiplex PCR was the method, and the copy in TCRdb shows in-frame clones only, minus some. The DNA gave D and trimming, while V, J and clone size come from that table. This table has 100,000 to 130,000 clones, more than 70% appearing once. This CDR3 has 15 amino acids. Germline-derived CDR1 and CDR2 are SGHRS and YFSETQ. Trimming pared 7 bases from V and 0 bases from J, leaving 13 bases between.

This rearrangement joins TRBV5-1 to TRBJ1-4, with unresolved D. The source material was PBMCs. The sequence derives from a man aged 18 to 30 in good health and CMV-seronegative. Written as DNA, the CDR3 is TGCGCCAGCTCCCCCGTGGGAGCAACTAATGAAAAACTGTTTTTT. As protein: CASSPVGATNEKLFF.